This T cell receptor beta chain was retrieved from a study of human T cells and chemical hapten exposure (dated by TCRdb to the early 2020s). In the study overall: For sensitization, 2% DPC in acetone was applied to a 2 cm by 2 cm area of upper inner arm skin. Patch testing was done on the upper back using Finn chambers containing 0.01% DPC, and results were scored after 6 days according to International Contact Dermatitis Research Group standards. Blood samples were taken from patients before sensitization (week 0) and at 2, 6 and about 24 weeks after DPC sensitization. The mostly female patient cohort included alopecia areata with under or over 50% scalp involvement, alopecia totalis and alopecia universalis. The libraries were sequenced as a pool, and the TCR yield per sample differed mostly because of small variations in library volumes within the pool. This study followed changes in the peripheral blood TCR repertoire in vivo during primary and secondary sensitization of alopecia patients to the hapten diphenylcyclopropenone (DPC). Throughout the approximately 24-week study period, patients were also given weekly therapeutic DPC doses on the scalp. About 27 alopecia patients gave blood for TCR sequencing at one to four time points (pre-sensitization, 2, 6 and 24 weeks). General conclusions and limits of the study: Expanded TCRs formed significantly more large CDR3 similarity clusters than pre-sensitization or healthy control sets, consistent with antigen-driven responses. The number of PT1 expanded TCRs positively correlated with patch test score, significant at thresholds 8, 16 and 32 but not 4. Alopecia, a presumed autoimmune disease, was present in all patients, so the immune response of the patients might differ from that of healthy individuals. DPC sensitization did not change how many TCRs were above 1 in 1000 frequency, and no evidence was found of alterations in global repertoire structure. After repeated subsampling, the strength of the expansion versus patch-test correlation and the threshold at which it became significant changed.

CDR1 and CDR2 were assigned from the germline V gene as MDHEN and SYDVKM. V is trimmed back by 6 bases and J by 3 bases, and the junction contains 5 bases that no gene match accounts for. The CDR3 measures 13 amino acids from cysteine to phenylalanine. The sequence is cut down to CDR3 DNA, 39 bases in frame from base 1. The library was generated by RACE. Sequencing took place on a NextSeq 500. Library preparation attached unique molecular identifiers to individual cDNA molecules for quantitative, reproducible TCR counting. For every blood RNA sample, sequencing covered both the TCR alpha and TCR beta chains. The original pipeline was this. A median of about 87,000 TCRs per sample was observed, with a range of about 20,000 to 700,000. The Decombinator software suite was used to annotate V, J and CDR3 in the TCR reads. For the PS versus PT1 abundance plots, all samples were subsampled to the same number of TCRs (28,000). TCRs were defined as expanded if absent before sensitization and observed at least eight times at the 2-week time point. The public reads were reanalyzed by TCRdb: fastp trimming at Q25, MiXCR alignment, in-frame beta chains only. Records with the same CDR3 protein are collapsed into one entry carrying the most frequent genes and DNA. TCRdb, rather than the study authors, made the V and J calls. The sample yields tens of thousands of distinct CDR3 sequences; 11% were counted once. The ten largest clones capture 1.6% of the sample.

With respect to this clonotype: It has no known antigen specificity. No much larger clone is present one base from it, and per-base qualities are unavailable.

The time point label, as the study defines it: patch test 2, 6 weeks after DPC sensitization. This specimen's treatment or condition label, interpreted: therapeutic diphenylcyclopropenone sensitization with weekly scalp DPC. At every patch-test visit, the blood draw took place before the patch test was put on. Eligible patients were aged 18 to 70, diagnosed with alopecia, deemed suitable for DPC therapy, and excluded if pregnant. Total RNA was extracted from unfractionated whole blood collected in Tempus Blood RNA tubes. Sequencing was performed on whole blood, taken in connection with sensitization to the hapten diphenylcyclopropenone (DPC). The clonotype comes from a man aged 18 to 29 with alopecia areata. Some clones in this sample may be carry-over from other donors' samples. The V and J segments used are TRBV28 and TRBJ2-7; 7 central bases correspond to TRBD1. The DNA reads as follows: TGTGCCAGCAGAACCGGGACAGTCTACGAGCAGTACTTC. This encodes CASRTGTVYEQYF. The CDR3, completed at both ends by the reference TRBV28 and TRBJ2-7 genes, gives the full variable domain DVKVTQSSRYLVKRTGEKVFLECVQDMDHENMFWYRQDPGLGLRLIYFSYDVKMKEKGDIPEGYSVSREKKERFSLILESASTNQTSMYLCASRTGTVYEQYFGPGTRLTVT.